The 32 T cell receptor beta chains presented below share a single source sample, sequenced in a study of tumor and adjacent non-tumor tissue in lung cancer. No cell sorting was done before RNA was extracted from the tissue. TCRbeta libraries were built with three rounds of nested PCR, modified from ARM-PCR. Via MiXCR, TCRdb re-called the multiplex PCR reads, giving one row per CDR3 protein. The table has 65,000 to 95,000 distinct CDR3 sequences, about two thirds seen once. Specimen: lung tumor tissue. These receptors all stem from a woman in her sixties or seventies with non-small cell lung cancer.

As regards this clonotype: The junction departs from the called germline gene at one end, perhaps through a read error. Written as DNA, the CDR3 is TGCAGCGCGTGGGGGAGGTCCCAATCCAGCTCTGGAAACACCAAATATTTT. Translating gives CSAWGRSQSSSGNTKYF. The chain is built from TRBV29-1 and TRBJ1-3, with TRBD1 as a possible D gene (5 bases). Germline-derived CDR1 and CDR2 are SQVTM and ANQGSEA. CDR3 length: 17 amino acids.

With respect to this clonotype: The junction departs from germline at one end; a sequencing error may be responsible. This sequence joins TRBV4-1 and TRBJ2-3; unclear D gene. The CDR3 runs to 15 residues. The germline V gene has CDR1 MGHRA and CDR2 YSYEKL. This chain's CDR3 is CVSSKGRISRDTQYF. The CDR3 DNA follows: TGCGTCAGCAGCAAAGGACGGATTAGCAGAGATACGCAGTATTTT.

A word on this clonotype: A much larger clone differs from this one at a single base, so this may be a read error. The rearrangement joins TRBV11-2 to TRBJ1-1; D is uncertain. The CDR3 consists of 14 residues. Germline CDR1 and CDR2: SGHAT and FQNNGV. CDR3 region: CASSLGLMNSEAFF. The CDR3 DNA is TGTGCCAGCAGCTTAGGACTGATGAACTCTGAAGCTTTCTTT.

Only a few counts were recorded for this clonotype. This may stem from a read error, because a much larger clone lies one nucleotide away. This CDR3 is missing its conserved last phenylalanine or tryptophan, likely due to a read error. In DNA, the CDR3 is TGTGCCAGCAGTAACGCGGGAGGGTTCGAGCAGTACCTC. Its protein is CASSNAGGFEQYL. V gene TRBV6-1 combines with J gene TRBJ2-7; 9 bases match TRBD2. Germline-derived CDR1 and CDR2 are MNHNS and SASEGT. The CDR3 is 13 residues long. The V segment lost 5 bases and the J segment 6 bases; nucleotides outside the gene matches: 5.

This chain joins TRBV24-1 and TRBJ2-7; D is ambiguous. Germline-derived CDR1 and CDR2 are KGHDR and SFDVKD. V lost 8 bases and J 7 bases, leaving 11 bases between the germline ends. The CDR3 runs to 11 residues. The CDR3 reads CATNDQEEQYF. The CDR3 DNA follows: TGTGCCACCAATGACCAGGAGGAGCAGTACTTC.

On this clonotype: The CDR3 does not end in the conserved phenylalanine or tryptophan, so this is likely a read error. This sequence joins TRBV12-3 or TRBV12-4 and TRBJ1-6; TRBD1 is a possible D gene (6 bases). The V and J ends lost 7 bases and 10 bases respectively, with 20 bases between them. The CDR3 is 15 residues long. Here the CDR3 reads CASTFPEGGRSPLHY. DNA for the CDR3: TGTGCCAGCACTTTCCCGGAGGGGGGCCGATCACCCCTCCACTAT.

This clonotype showed up many times. The J gene is TRBJ1-2, the V gene TRBV7-8; D gene unclear. With 5 bases removed from V and 7 bases from J, the gap between germline ends came to 17 bases. The CDR3 runs to 14 residues. The germline CDR1 and CDR2 sequences are SGHVS and FQNEAQ. The CDR3 nucleotides read TGTGCCAGCAGCCCTACCTATTCGAATACTGGCTACACCTTC. Protein: CASSPTYSNTGYTF.

Concerning this clonotype: In this CDR3 the conserved last residue, phenylalanine or tryptophan, is missing, so a read error is likely. The V gene is TRBV30, the J gene TRBJ1-3, with D tentatively TRBD1 (6 bases). Trimming pared 2 bases from V and 5 bases from J, leaving 13 bases between. The CDR3 extends over 14 amino acids. Germline V gene sequence: CDR1 GTSNPN, CDR2 SVGIG (reference sequence). The CDR3 nucleotides are TGTGCCTGGAGTATGAAGGGGGGCAGAAACACCATATATTCT. This gives the protein CAWSMKGGRNTIYS.

Worth noting for this clonotype: Germline is not matched at one junction end, which may reflect a read error. In nucleotides, the CDR3 is TGCCCCAGCAGTACCCTCGGGGCAGATACGCAGTATTTT. It is translated as CPSSTLGADTQYF. This sequence joins TRBV6-5 and TRBJ2-3; D possibly corresponds to TRBD2 (5 bases). The CDR3 is 13 amino acids. Looked up from germline, CDR1 is MNHEY and CDR2 is SVGAGI.

This clonotype came up a few times. A read error may be the cause here, since a much bigger clone is one base away. This chain connects TRBV28 to TRBJ1-6, with TRBD1 matching over 8 bases. The CDR3 sequence is 16 residues long. Germline CDR1 and CDR2: MDHEN and SYDVKM. The V segment lost 10 bases and the J segment 8 bases; nucleotides outside the gene matches: 16. CDR3 nucleotides: TGTGCCATCAAACCTTCGGGGCAGGGGGCTTATTCACCCCTCCACTTT. Protein product: CAIKPSGQGAYSPLHF.

The chain has TRBV4-2 and TRBJ2-1, with D hard to call. The CDR3 is 15 amino acids. Germline lookup yields CDR1 LGHNA and CDR2 YNFKEQ. Trimming stripped 1 base from V and 5 bases from J, with 12 bases between. CDR3 nucleotide sequence: TGTGCCAGCAGCCAAGTTGGGGTGGAGAACAATGAGCAGTTCTTC. This codes for CASSQVGVENNEQFF.

Comments on this clonotype: Germline and junction disagree at one end, which may indicate a read error. The rearrangement uses TRBV10-1 and TRBJ2-7; D is unresolved. Germline CDR1 reads WNHNN; CDR2 reads SYGVQD (reference sequence). The CDR3 runs to 14 residues. The CDR3 loop reads CASSETGSGDEQYF. The CDR3 DNA follows: TGTGCCAGCAGTGAGACCGGGTCTGGTGACGAGCAGTACTTC.

As to this clonotype: One end of the junction varies from germline; a read error may be responsible. The rearrangement links TRBV6-5 to TRBJ2-2; tentatively, D is TRBD2 (5 bases). Germline values: CDR1 MNHEY, CDR2 SVGAGI. The CDR3 spans 16 residues. The CDR3 is CGSSRGRGVTTGELFF. CDR3 bases: TGTGGCAGCAGCCGAGGACGGGGAGTCACCACCGGGGAGCTGTTTTTT.

The chain links TRBV5-4 to TRBJ2-6; D gene ambiguous. The CDR3 covers 13 residues. Trimming cost V 5 bases and J 2 bases, with 5 bases left between them. The germline V gene encodes CDR1 SGHNT and CDR2 YYREEE (reference sequence). The CDR3 nucleotides are TGTGCCAGCAGTTCAGCTGGGGCCAACGTCCTGACTTTC. It yields the protein CASSSAGANVLTF.

There are many counts of this clonotype. The V and J genes are TRBV12-3 or TRBV12-4 and TRBJ1-5; TRBD1 matches 7 bases. V lost 4 bases, J lost 0 bases, and 3 bases stayed unmatched. This CDR3 has 15 residues. DNA for the CDR3: TGTGCCAGCAGTTCAGGGGACAGTAGCAATCAGCCCCAGCATTTT. Its translation: CASSSGDSSNQPQHF.

For this clonotype: At one end, the junction sequence differs from germline, possibly due to a read error. The chain is built from TRBV6-2 or TRBV6-3 and TRBJ2-2; 7 nucleotides align to TRBD1. This CDR3 is 14 amino acids long. CDR1 and CDR2 (germline): MNHEY, SVGEGT. In DNA form, the CDR3 reads TGTGTCAGCATCGACAGGGACGGGACCAGGGAGCTGTTTTTT. Its translation: CVSIDRDGTRELFF.

As regards this clonotype: It is likely a read error, because the conserved phenylalanine at the end of the CDR3 is missing. V is TRBV6-2 or TRBV6-3 and J is TRBJ2-1; 13 bases line up with TRBD2. Germline-derived CDR1 and CDR2 are MNHEY and SVGEGT. The junction had 14 bases not matched to a gene; V was cut back by 4 bases and J by 5 bases. CDR3 length equals 19 residues. CDR3 protein: CASSSQTSGRSRRDNEQFL. CDR3 sequence (DNA): TGTGCCAGCAGTTCCCAGACTAGCGGGAGGTCGCGAAGAGACAATGAGCAGTTCCTC.

Here the CDR3 reads CASGRLSIGAYYNEQFF. In DNA form, the CDR3 reads TGCGCCAGCGGCCGTCTCTCTATCGGGGCCTACTACAATGAGCAGTTCTTC. This chain joins TRBV4-1 and TRBJ2-1; D is perhaps TRBD1 or TRBD2 (5 bases each). V was cut by 8 bases and J by 3 bases, with 23 bases left in between. CDR1 MGHRA and CDR2 YSYEKL come from the germline V gene. The CDR3 has 17 residues.

This clonotype was counted many times. The chain employs TRBV4-1 and TRBJ1-2; 10 bases fit TRBD1. Trimming cost V 4 bases and J 6 bases; bases outside gene matches: 8. CDR1 is MGHRA and CDR2 is YSYEKL in the germline V gene. The CDR3 length is 15 residues. CDR3 nucleotide sequence: TGCGCCAGCAGCCGGGGGACAGGGGCGTCGGATGGCTACACCTTC. The encoded protein is CASSRGTGASDGYTF.

Note on this clonotype: This clone may be a read error of a much larger clone one base away. The rearrangement joins TRBV5-1 to TRBJ2-7; D not resolved. Germline V CDR1 and CDR2: SGHRS, YFSETQ. The length of the CDR3 is 11 residues. V lost 4 bases, J lost 3 bases, and 5 bases lay in between. The CDR3 DNA is TGCGCCAGCAGCATGGGCTACGAGCAGTACTTC. Translated: CASSMGYEQYF. The full variable domain, rest sourced from reference TRBV5-1 and TRBJ2-7, is KAGVTQTPRYLIKTRGQQVTLSCSPISGHRSVSWYQQTPGQGLQFLFEYFSETQRNKGNFPGRFSGRQFSNSRSEMNVSTLELGDSALYLCASSMGYEQYFGPGTRLTVT.

A single count supports this clonotype. A junction end diverges from the germline sequence, so it may reflect a read error. The J gene is TRBJ2-5, the V gene TRBV6-2 or TRBV6-3; the D is unclear. The CDR3 loop spans 16 amino acids. CDR1 and CDR2 from the germline V gene are MNHEY and SVGEGT. The CDR3 reads CASFTPSEYIQESQYF. CDR3 coding DNA: TGTGCTAGCTTCACTCCTTCGGAATACATCCAAGAGTCCCAGTACTTC.

The V call is TRBV28, the J call TRBJ2-7; D is ambiguous. With 6 bases removed from V and 6 bases from J, the gap between germline ends came to 15 bases. Germline CDR1 is MDHEN and CDR2 is SYDVKM. The CDR3 totals 13 residues. In DNA form, the CDR3 reads TGTGCCAGCAGCAAGAGTTGGTTGCCCGAGCAGTACTTC. Translation gives CASSKSWLPEQYF.

This clonotype was recorded a few times. This sequence may be a read error, since a much larger clone differs from it by one base. The rearrangement links TRBV29-1 to TRBJ2-1; D gene ambiguous. The V end was cut by 7 bases, the J end by 5 bases, with 12 bases between. The V gene's germline CDR1 is SQVTM and CDR2 ANQGSEA. This CDR3 contains 12 residues. CDR3 protein: CSAADEDNEQFF. CDR3 in DNA: TGCAGCGCCGCTGACGAGGACAATGAGCAGTTCTTC.

With respect to this clonotype: Since a much larger clone is just one base distant, this may be a read error. The chain employs TRBV7-9 and TRBJ1-2, with TRBD1 identical over 8 bases. The CDR3 has 14 amino acids. CDR1 is SEHNR, CDR2 FQNEAQ, per germline (reference sequence). The CDR3: CPSSMGQDFYGYTF. In DNA, the CDR3 is TGTCCCAGCAGCATGGGACAGGACTTCTATGGCTACACCTTC.

With regard to this clonotype: Without the conserved terminal phenylalanine or tryptophan, this CDR3 likely stems from a read error. V usage is TRBV4-1 and J usage is TRBJ1-6; D is uncertain. The CDR3 loop spans 16 amino acids. V was clipped by 5 bases and J by 5 bases, with 16 bases between them. Germline V gives CDR1 MGHRA, CDR2 YSYEKL. CDR3 residues: CASSYSTVTDNSPLHY. The CDR3, as DNA: TGCGCCAGCAGCTATTCCACAGTCACTGATAATTCACCCCTCCACTAT.

This clonotype was seen more than once but under ten times. The chain joins TRBV5-1 to TRBJ2-7; 8 nucleotides line up with TRBD2. Germline V lookup: CDR1 SGHRS, CDR2 YFSETQ. The CDR3 covers 15 residues. The V and J ends lost 0 bases and 12 bases, in that order; junction bases with no gene match: 14. The CDR3 region is CASSLGQRELNEWYF. The CDR3 nucleotides read TGCGCCAGCAGCTTGGGCCAGCGGGAGTTAAACGAGTGGTACTTC.

This clonotype was recorded a few times. Germline is not matched at one junction end, which may reflect a read error. This chain links TRBV12-3 or TRBV12-4 with TRBJ2-1, with 8 bases fitting TRBD2. This CDR3 region has 16 residues. CDR3 residues: CASRPGAGDVYNEQLF. Here the CDR3 DNA reads TGTGCCAGCAGGCCAGGAGCGGGAGACGTGTACAATGAGCAGCTCTTC.

To note about this clonotype: The CDR3 carries no conserved terminal phenylalanine or tryptophan, so it likely arises from a read error. The chain is built from TRBV6-5 and TRBJ2-1, with D possibly matching TRBD2 (5 bases). Germline lookup yields CDR1 MNHEY and CDR2 SVGAGI. The V end was cut by 9 bases, the J end by 3 bases, with 18 bases between. The CDR3 loop spans 15 amino acids. CDR3 sequence: CARSYGEIGYNEQFL. The CDR3, as DNA: TGTGCCAGGAGCTATGGGGAGATCGGCTACAATGAGCAGTTCCTC.

V gene TRBV28 combines with J gene TRBJ2-1; D is perhaps TRBD2 (5 bases). The CDR3 runs 13 residues. CDR1 and CDR2 from the germline V gene are MDHEN and SYDVKM. V lost 9 bases and J 8 bases, leaving 17 bases between the germline ends. The CDR3 DNA sequence: TGTGCCAGGAGCCAGCGGTTGTACGATGAGCAGTTCTTC. Protein: CARSQRLYDEQFF.

Turning to this clonotype: An end of the junction does not agree with germline; a read error may underlie this. The J gene is TRBJ1-1, the V gene TRBV29-1; 8 nucleotides match TRBD1. Germline V gives CDR1 SQVTM, CDR2 ANQGSEA. The CDR3 covers 14 residues. The CDR3 loop is CRAQGRTGNTEALF. CDR3 coding DNA: TGCAGAGCCCAAGGACGGACAGGGAACACTGAAGCTTTATTT.

The chain links TRBV12-3 or TRBV12-4 to TRBJ1-1, with 7 nucleotides matching TRBD1. The CDR3 length is 14 residues. The V and J ends lost 11 bases and 4 bases, in that order; junction bases with no gene match: 13. The CDR3 region is CAGIPDDRATEAFF. CDR3 in DNA: TGTGCCGGCATTCCCGATGACAGGGCCACTGAAGCTTTCTTT.

In the case of this clonotype: The CDR3 ends on some other residue instead of the conserved phenylalanine or tryptophan, so this is likely a read error. This rearrangement joins TRBV6-6 to TRBJ2-7; 9 nucleotides line up with TRBD1. The CDR3 has 14 amino acids. Germline-derived CDR1 and CDR2 are MNHNY and SVGAGI (reference sequence). The CDR3 DNA reads TGTACCAGCAAACCGGGACAGGGATCCTACGAGCAGTACTAC. The encoded protein is CTSKPGQGSYEQYY.